The subject of this entry is one T cell receptor (beta chain). Primers used in a second PCR of roughly 7 to 12 cycles were a sample-barcoded 5' primer and a J-beta primer mix. TCRdb reprocessed the 5' RACE reads with MiXCR, giving one entry per CDR3 protein. The sample has around 1,500,000 distinct CDR3 sequences; about 40% are singletons. Staff drew around 10 milliliters of peripheral blood from each donor. The data are from a study of blood T cells in healthy people across ages. Sequencing was done on a sample of blood. The TCR sequence derives from a woman aged 18 to 35 in good health.

The CDR3 coding sequence is TGTGCCAGCAGTGGGGACAAAACTAACTATGGCTACACCTTC. Translated, it gives CASSGDKTNYGYTF. The chain joins TRBV25-1 to TRBJ1-2; D possibly corresponds to TRBD1 (6 bases). CDR3 length: 14 amino acids. Germline V CDR1 and CDR2: MGHDK, SYGVNS. V shed 4 bases and J shed 0 bases, with 9 bases lying between them.